This TCR beta chain appears in the sequencing data of a study of blood T cell repertoires in COVID-19. Across the study: Both acute and convalescent COVID-19 samples were obtained from the United States, Italy and Spain.

V was pared by 2 bases and J by 4 bases, with 17 bases between. The germline CDR1 and CDR2 sequences are MDHEN and SYDVKM. The CDR3 sequence is 16 residues long. Profiling relied on immunoSEQ multiplex PCR, and the TCRdb table lists in-frame clones only, not all of them. The repertoire has 35,000 to 55,000 clones, more than 75% of them found once; the top ten carry 15% to 20%. Specimen: peripheral blood. This TCR was recovered from a man in his 70s with active COVID-19. The V gene is TRBV28, the J gene TRBJ2-5; D might be TRBD2 (6 bases). The CDR3 nucleotides read TGTGCCAGCAGTTTAATGGGCGGGAATTTTGGAGAGACCCAGTACTTC. Protein: CASSLMGGNFGETQYF.